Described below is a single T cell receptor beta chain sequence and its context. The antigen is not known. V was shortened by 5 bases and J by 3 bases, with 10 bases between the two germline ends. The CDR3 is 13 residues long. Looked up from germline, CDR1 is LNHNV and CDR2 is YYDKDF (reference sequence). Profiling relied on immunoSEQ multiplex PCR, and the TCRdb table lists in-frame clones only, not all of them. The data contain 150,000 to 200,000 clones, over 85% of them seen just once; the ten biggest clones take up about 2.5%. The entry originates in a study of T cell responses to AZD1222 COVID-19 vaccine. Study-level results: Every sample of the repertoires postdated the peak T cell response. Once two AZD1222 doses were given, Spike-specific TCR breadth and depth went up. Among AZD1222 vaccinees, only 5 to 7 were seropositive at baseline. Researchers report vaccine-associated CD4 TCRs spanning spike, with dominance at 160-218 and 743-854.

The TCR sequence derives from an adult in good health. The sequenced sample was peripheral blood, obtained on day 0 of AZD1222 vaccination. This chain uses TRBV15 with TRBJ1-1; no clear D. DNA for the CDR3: TGTGCCACCAGCCTAGTGGGAGACACTGAAGCTTTCTTT. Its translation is CATSLVGDTEAFF.